The present entry profiles one T cell receptor beta chain with its context. Sequencing was performed with immunoSEQ multiplex PCR; in TCRdb, only in-frame clones are kept and a portion is missing. The sample has 10,000 to 12,000 clones, nearly 90% seen once. The data originate from a study of blood T cell dynamics during melanoma immunotherapy. The CDR3 has 16 residues. Trimming took off 4 bases at V and 2 bases at J, with 17 bases between the two ends. Germline V gene lookup returns CDR1 SGHTA and CDR2 FQGNSA. Noted time point: week 3, after first cycle of checkpoint inhibitor. Sampling occurred pretreatment (T0) and at week 3 (W3), after cycle one of checkpoint blockade.

Material: blood, obtained from a patient treated with checkpoint blockade. The genes are TRBV7-2 and TRBJ1-1; TRBD1 might be the D (6 bases). The clonotype comes from a human donor with melanoma. The CDR3: CASSSRPRTANTEAFF. CDR3 in DNA: TGTGCCAGCAGCTCCCGCCCCCGGACAGCCAACACTGAAGCTTTCTTT. Variable domain in full (rest from reference TRBV7-2 and TRBJ1-1): GAGVSQSPSNKVTEKGKDVELRCDPISGHTALYWYRQSLGQGLEFLIYFQGNSAPDKSGLPSDRFSAERTGGSVSTLTIQRTQQEDSAVYLCASSSRPRTANTEAFFGQGTRLTVV.